Listed below are T cell receptor beta chains from one sample, sequenced in a study of EBV T-cell therapy then PD-1 blockade in nasopharyngeal carcinoma. No antigen is known for these receptors. The assay was immunoSEQ multiplex PCR, and TCRdb's table has in-frame clones only and misses some. The table shows roughly 20,000 clones, with about 86% occurring only once. The sample here was CD8+ T cells from blood, taken at roughly day 250 from a patient whose treatment included autologous EBV-specific T cells and nivolumab. Receptors originate from a man between 35 and 55 years old with nasopharyngeal carcinoma. CDR3s leave out the opening cysteine and the closing phenylalanine or tryptophan. Fields, in order: J gene, V gene, CDR3 protein.

J gene: TRBJ2-5; V gene: TRBV5-1; CDR3 protein: ASSLAGANQETQY
J gene: TRBJ2-7; V gene: TRBV4-3; CDR3 protein: ASSQGTGRYEQY
J gene: TRBJ2-3; V gene: TRBV27; CDR3 protein: ASGGYTDTQY
J gene: TRBJ1-1; V gene: TRBV6-2/TRBV6-3; CDR3 protein: ASSYSGQVTEAF
J gene: TRBJ2-6; V gene: TRBV9; CDR3 protein: ASSVGGANVLT
J gene: TRBJ1-5; V gene: TRBV19; CDR3 protein: ASILQYSNQPQH
J gene: TRBJ2-7; V gene: TRBV6-5; CDR3 protein: ASSLTGGRGEQY
J gene: TRBJ2-1; V gene: TRBV6-5; CDR3 protein: ASSYSTLGDFNEQF
J gene: TRBJ2-5; V gene: TRBV7-2; CDR3 protein: ASSLWALSRETQY
J gene: TRBJ2-7; V gene: TRBV6-1; CDR3 protein: ASSEWLAGSNEQY
J gene: TRBJ2-4; V gene: TRBV28; CDR3 protein: ASSLRRTGGSDIQY
J gene: TRBJ2-1; V gene: TRBV6-6; CDR3 protein: ASSYRDKSSYNEQF
J gene: TRBJ1-2; V gene: TRBV7-9; CDR3 protein: ASSQLQGGYGYT
J gene: TRBJ2-7; V gene: TRBV28; CDR3 protein: ASRPTLSSYEQY
J gene: TRBJ2-3; V gene: TRBV4-3; CDR3 protein: ASSQVGAGEDTQY
J gene: TRBJ1-1; V gene: TRBV7-6; CDR3 protein: ASSLARGGITEAF
J gene: TRBJ2-7; V gene: TRBV5-4; CDR3 protein: ASSFQGAGEQY
J gene: TRBJ1-1; V gene: TRBV27; CDR3 protein: ASRPRAMNTEAF
J gene: TRBJ1-1; V gene: TRBV7-9; CDR3 protein: ASSLGYRDTSTHTEAF
J gene: TRBJ1-6; V gene: TRBV4-1; CDR3 protein: ASRPQSSSYNSPLH
J gene: TRBJ1-4; V gene: TRBV7-2; CDR3 protein: ASSSPGDEKLF
J gene: TRBJ2-7; V gene: TRBV9; CDR3 protein: ASGGGPGYEQY
J gene: TRBJ1-5; V gene: TRBV30; CDR3 protein: AWSVGTRNQPQH
J gene: TRBJ2-1; V gene: TRBV7-9; CDR3 protein: ASSSPTSGGAVEQF
J gene: TRBJ2-5; V gene: TRBV6-6; CDR3 protein: ASTPLAGGRETQY
J gene: TRBJ1-1; V gene: TRBV7-9; CDR3 protein: ASSLGQGLTEAF
J gene: TRBJ1-1; V gene: TRBV6-2/TRBV6-3; CDR3 protein: ASSYLDRNTEAF
J gene: TRBJ1-1; V gene: TRBV2; CDR3 protein: ASSKYTEAF
J gene: TRBJ2-1; V gene: TRBV27; CDR3 protein: ASSPAWQQITYNEQF
J gene: TRBJ1-2; V gene: TRBV30; CDR3 protein: AWSVNRPVGGYT
J gene: TRBJ2-5; V gene: TRBV4-2; CDR3 protein: ASSQEIDRAQETQY
J gene: TRBJ1-2; V gene: TRBV7-9; CDR3 protein: ASSLAGIGYT
J gene: TRBJ1-2; V gene: TRBV6-5; CDR3 protein: ASSLNGYRNGYT
J gene: TRBJ2-5; V gene: TRBV7-9; CDR3 protein: ASSFAGGRETQY
J gene: TRBJ2-7; V gene: TRBV28; CDR3 protein: ASSFGMGFEQY
J gene: TRBJ1-6; V gene: TRBV4-1; CDR3 protein: ASRPGQYNSPLH
J gene: TRBJ2-6; V gene: TRBV4-3; CDR3 protein: ASSPTTGMGANVLT
J gene: TRBJ2-1; V gene: TRBV2; CDR3 protein: ASSFSGGRNEQF
J gene: TRBJ2-1; V gene: TRBV9; CDR3 protein: ASSASGGSYNEQF
J gene: TRBJ1-1; V gene: TRBV6-5; CDR3 protein: ASSQGAEAF
J gene: TRBJ2-6; V gene: TRBV6-2/TRBV6-3; CDR3 protein: ASSLVDSGANVLT
J gene: TRBJ2-3; V gene: TRBV18; CDR3 protein: ASSPRAGGRTDTQY
J gene: TRBJ2-3; V gene: TRBV19; CDR3 protein: ASSPGGGERRDTQY
J gene: TRBJ2-2; V gene: TRBV27; CDR3 protein: ASSSGGANTGELF
J gene: TRBJ2-7; V gene: TRBV12-3/TRBV12-4; CDR3 protein: ASSWGVAYEQY
J gene: TRBJ1-6; V gene: TRBV13; CDR3 protein: ATGAGQIYNSPLH
J gene: TRBJ2-7; V gene: TRBV7-2; CDR3 protein: ASSLVRRGANYEQY
J gene: TRBJ2-1; V gene: TRBV30; CDR3 protein: AWRELNEQF
J gene: TRBJ2-1; V gene: TRBV25-1; CDR3 protein: ASSDQLYQF
J gene: TRBJ1-2; V gene: TRBV27; CDR3 protein: ASSFGRGRGYT
J gene: TRBJ1-2; V gene: TRBV19; CDR3 protein: ASSFWRGYGYT
J gene: TRBJ2-7; V gene: TRBV5-6; CDR3 protein: ASSLGGYEQY
J gene: TRBJ2-7; V gene: TRBV7-3; CDR3 protein: ASSPTGHSGEQY
J gene: TRBJ2-3; V gene: TRBV4-2; CDR3 protein: ASSQSGLAGDSTDTQY